This TCR beta chain is from a study of T cell responses to AZD1222 COVID-19 vaccine (dated by TCRdb to about 2021). Study-level background: Because spike-specific TCR depth and breadth did not differ between the two schedules, AZD1222 recipients who got a second dose at roughly 4 weeks were pooled with those who got a second dose at roughly 12 weeks. Enrollment into the trials was organized by age into subgroups of 18-55, 56-69 and 70-plus years, and those subgroups contained roughly 150, 30 and 60 TCR-sequenced participants, respectively. A total of approximately 230 trial participants underwent TCR sequencing, of whom about 200 received two doses of AZD1222 and some 26 received two doses of the MenACWY control vaccine. The study at large found these results: Most participants were white British and females outnumbered males, and the authors suggested that clonal diversity may have been underestimated. Because no samples from the day 14 peak response were available, repertoires could be characterized only after the peak T cell response. After two AZD1222 doses, spike-specific TCR breadth and depth were significantly higher than at day 0 and than in MenACWY recipients. The vaccine-associated CD4 TCRs covered the entire spike protein, and the dominant responses fell in regions 160-218 and 743-854. Reportedly, close to half of the unique spike-specific TCRs recognized epitopes lying outside the regions that are mutated in the B.1.351 and B.1.1.7 variants. The 56-69-year group was small, and its depth increase did not reach significance, likely because of low power. Conclusions about previously exposed vaccinees were limited because only 6 or 7 AZD1222 recipients were SARS-CoV-2 seropositive at baseline.

The CDR3 regions of human TCRbeta chains were subjected to immunosequencing. As for the original processing: Repertoire TCRs were matched against a reference library of SARS-CoV-2-specific TCRs generated with the MIRA antigen-specificity platform. Breadth meant the fraction of unique TCRs that were SARS-CoV-2-associated, whereas depth meant the fraction of total T cells that were SARS-CoV-2-associated. Using the MIRA data, every spike-specific TCR was mapped to the spike region that the TCR reacted to and assigned to either a CD4 or a CD8 class. Log10-transformed breadth and depth values were compared by one-way ANOVA with Sidak's multiple comparisons tests. This is the immuneACCESS table as TCRdb keeps it, with only in-frame sequences that have V and J called. A part of the clones is gone; compared with another copy, unresolved V genes explain less than half, and the rest is unexplained. V, J and clone size are taken as reported in that table, and D and trimming were inferred from the DNA itself. The sample includes around 120,000 clones, with 88% observed a single time. Roughly 4% of the sample comes from the top ten.

According to the germline V gene (reference sequence), CDR1 reads LGHDT and CDR2 reads YNNKEL. V was cut back by 8 bases and J by 0 bases, leaving a gap of 2 bases between them. The CDR3, cysteine through phenylalanine, is 11 amino acids long. Only the CDR3 region is kept as DNA, spanning 33 bases read in frame from base 1. Points on this clone: The specificity of this receptor is unknown. No much larger clone is present one base from it, and per-base qualities are unavailable.

The time point label corresponds to: baseline before first vaccination. Vaccinee samples were obtained from the UK trials COV001 and COV002, which included a single-blind randomized controlled phase 2/3 trial of AZD1222 (ChAdOx1 nCoV-19) in healthy adults. For TCRbeta chain sequencing, PBMC samples were collected from trial participants at day 0 and at day 28 after the second dose. The chain links TRBV3-1 (or the pseudogene TRBV3-2) with TRBJ1-3, with the D gene call left open. This specimen was peripheral blood, taken on day 0 of AZD1222 vaccination. This TCR derives from an adult in good health. The CDR3 protein is CASFSGNTIYF. At the DNA level, the sequence is TGTGCCAGCTTCTCTGGAAACACCATATATTTT.